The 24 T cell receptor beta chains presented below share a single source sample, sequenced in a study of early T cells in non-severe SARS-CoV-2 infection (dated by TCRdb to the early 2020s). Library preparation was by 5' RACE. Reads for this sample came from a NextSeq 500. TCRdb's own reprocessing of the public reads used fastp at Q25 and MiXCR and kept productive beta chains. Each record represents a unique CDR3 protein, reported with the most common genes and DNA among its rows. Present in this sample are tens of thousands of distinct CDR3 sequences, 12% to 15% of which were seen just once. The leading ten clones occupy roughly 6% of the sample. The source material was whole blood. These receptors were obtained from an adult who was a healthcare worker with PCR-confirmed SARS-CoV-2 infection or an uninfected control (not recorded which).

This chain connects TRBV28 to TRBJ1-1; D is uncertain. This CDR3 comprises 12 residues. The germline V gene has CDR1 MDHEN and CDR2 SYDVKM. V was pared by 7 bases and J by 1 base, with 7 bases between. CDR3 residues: CASTGPNTEAFF. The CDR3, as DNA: TGTGCCAGCACAGGCCCGAACACTGAAGCTTTCTTT.

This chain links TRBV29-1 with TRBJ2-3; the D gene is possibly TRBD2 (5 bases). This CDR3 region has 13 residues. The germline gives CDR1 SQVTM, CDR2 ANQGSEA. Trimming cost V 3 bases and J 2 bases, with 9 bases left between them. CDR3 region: CSVDPGYTDTQYF. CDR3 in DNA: TGCAGCGTTGACCCGGGGTACACAGATACGCAGTATTTT.

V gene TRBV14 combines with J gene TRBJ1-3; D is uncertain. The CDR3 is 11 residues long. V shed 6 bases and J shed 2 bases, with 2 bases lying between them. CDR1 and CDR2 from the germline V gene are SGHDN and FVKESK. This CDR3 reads CASSAGNTIYF. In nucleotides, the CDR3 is TGTGCCAGCAGTGCTGGAAACACCATATATTTT.

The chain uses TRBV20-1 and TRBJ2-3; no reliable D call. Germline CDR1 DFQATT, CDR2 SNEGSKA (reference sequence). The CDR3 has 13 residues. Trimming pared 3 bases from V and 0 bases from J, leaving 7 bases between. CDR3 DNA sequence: TGCAGTGCTAGTGCCTATAGCACAGATACGCAGTATTTT. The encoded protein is CSASAYSTDTQYF.

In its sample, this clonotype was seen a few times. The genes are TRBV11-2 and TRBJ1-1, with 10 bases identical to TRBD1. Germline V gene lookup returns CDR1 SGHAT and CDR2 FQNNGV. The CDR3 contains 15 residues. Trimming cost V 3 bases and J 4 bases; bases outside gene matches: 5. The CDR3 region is CASSLTGGEGTEAFF. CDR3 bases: TGTGCCAGCAGCTTGACAGGGGGCGAAGGCACTGAAGCTTTCTTT.

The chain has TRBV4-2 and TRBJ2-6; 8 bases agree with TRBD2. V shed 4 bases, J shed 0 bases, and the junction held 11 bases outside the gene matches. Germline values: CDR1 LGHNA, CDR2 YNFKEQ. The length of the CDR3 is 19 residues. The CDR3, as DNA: TGTGCCAGCAGCCTCTCGGGCGGGGGGCTTACCTCTGGGGCCAACGTCCTGACTTTC. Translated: CASSLSGGGLTSGANVLTF.

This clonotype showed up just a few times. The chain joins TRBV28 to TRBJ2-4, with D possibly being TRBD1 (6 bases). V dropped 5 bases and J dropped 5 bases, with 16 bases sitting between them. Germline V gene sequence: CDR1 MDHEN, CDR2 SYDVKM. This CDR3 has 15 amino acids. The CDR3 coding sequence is TGTGCCAGCAGTCGAGGGACACCTAGCCAAAACATTCAGTACTTC. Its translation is CASSRGTPSQNIQYF.

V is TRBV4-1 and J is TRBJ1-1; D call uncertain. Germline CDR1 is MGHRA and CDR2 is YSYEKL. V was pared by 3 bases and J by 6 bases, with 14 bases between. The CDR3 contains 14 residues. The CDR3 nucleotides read TGCGCCAGCAGCCATACCGGCACTCAGCCTGAAGCTTTCTTT. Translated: CASSHTGTQPEAFF.

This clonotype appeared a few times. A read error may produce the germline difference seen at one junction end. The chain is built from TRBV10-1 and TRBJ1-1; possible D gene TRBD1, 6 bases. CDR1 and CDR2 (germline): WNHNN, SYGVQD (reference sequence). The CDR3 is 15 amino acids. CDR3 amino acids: CASSKSGQPNTEAFF. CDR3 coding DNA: TGCGCCAGCAGTAAGTCTGGACAGCCGAACACTGAAGCTTTCTTT.

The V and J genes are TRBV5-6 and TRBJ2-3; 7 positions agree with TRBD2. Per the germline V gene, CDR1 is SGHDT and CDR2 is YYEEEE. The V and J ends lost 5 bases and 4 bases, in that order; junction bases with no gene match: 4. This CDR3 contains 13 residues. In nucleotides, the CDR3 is TGTGCCAGCAGACTCGGGGGGTCAGATACGCAGTATTTT. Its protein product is CASRLGGSDTQYF. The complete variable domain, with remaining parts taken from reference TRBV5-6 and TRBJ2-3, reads DAGVTQSPTHLIKTRGQQVTLRCSPKSGHDTVSWYQQALGQGPQFIFQYYEEEERQRGNFPDRFSGHQFPNYSSELNVNALLLGDSALYLCASRLGGSDTQYFGPGTRLTVL.

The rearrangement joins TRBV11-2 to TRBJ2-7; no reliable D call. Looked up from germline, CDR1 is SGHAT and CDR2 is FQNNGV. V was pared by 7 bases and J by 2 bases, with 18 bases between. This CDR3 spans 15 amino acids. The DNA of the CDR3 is TGTGCCAGCATCATTAGGGCAGAAGGGACCTACGAGCAGTACTTC. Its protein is CASIIRAEGTYEQYF.

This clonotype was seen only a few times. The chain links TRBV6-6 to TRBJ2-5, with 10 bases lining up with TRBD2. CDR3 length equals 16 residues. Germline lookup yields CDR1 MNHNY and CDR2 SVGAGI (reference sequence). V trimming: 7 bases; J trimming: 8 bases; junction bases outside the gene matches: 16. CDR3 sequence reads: CASIEGSGGYTGTQYF. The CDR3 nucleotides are TGTGCCAGCATCGAAGGTAGCGGGGGGTACACAGGTACCCAGTACTTC.

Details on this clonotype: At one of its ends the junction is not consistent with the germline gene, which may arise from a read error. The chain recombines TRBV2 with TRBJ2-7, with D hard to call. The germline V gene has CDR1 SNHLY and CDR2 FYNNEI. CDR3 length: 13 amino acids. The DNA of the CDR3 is TGTGCCAGCAGCGAAGGAGCGACCTACGAGCAGTACTTC. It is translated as CASSEGATYEQYF. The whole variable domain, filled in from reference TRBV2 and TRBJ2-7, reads EPEVTQTPSHQVTQMGQEVILRCVPISNHLYFYWYRQILGQKVEFLVSFYNNEISEKSEIFDDQFSVERPDGSNFTLKIRSTKLEDSAMYFCASSEGATYEQYFGPGTRLTVT.

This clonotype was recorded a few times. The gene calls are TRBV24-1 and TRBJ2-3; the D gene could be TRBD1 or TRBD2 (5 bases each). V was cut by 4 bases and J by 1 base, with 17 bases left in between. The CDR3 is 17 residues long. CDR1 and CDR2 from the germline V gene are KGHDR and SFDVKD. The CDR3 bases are TGTGCCACCAGTGACCCGGGACCGGGAAGAGGCACAGATACGCAGTATTTT. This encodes CATSDPGPGRGTDTQYF.

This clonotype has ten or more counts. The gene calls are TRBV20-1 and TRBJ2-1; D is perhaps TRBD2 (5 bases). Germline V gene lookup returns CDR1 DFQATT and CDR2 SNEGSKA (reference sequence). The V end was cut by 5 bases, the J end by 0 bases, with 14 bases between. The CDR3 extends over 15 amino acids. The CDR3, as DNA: TGCAGTGCTCCCAGATCGGGGAGCTCCTACAATGAGCAGTTCTTC. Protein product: CSAPRSGSSYNEQFF.

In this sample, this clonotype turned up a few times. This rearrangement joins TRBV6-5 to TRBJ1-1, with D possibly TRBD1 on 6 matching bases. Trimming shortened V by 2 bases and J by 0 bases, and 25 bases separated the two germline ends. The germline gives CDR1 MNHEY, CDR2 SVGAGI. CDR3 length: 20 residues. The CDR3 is CASSYGPSGGLLGLNTEAFF. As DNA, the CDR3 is TGTGCCAGCAGTTACGGCCCCAGCGGGGGCCTACTGGGCCTGAACACTGAAGCTTTCTTT.

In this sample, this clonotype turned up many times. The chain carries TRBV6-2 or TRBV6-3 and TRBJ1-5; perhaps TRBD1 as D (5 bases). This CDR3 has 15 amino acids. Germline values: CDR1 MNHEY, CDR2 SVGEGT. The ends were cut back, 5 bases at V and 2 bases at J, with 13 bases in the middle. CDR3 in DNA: TGTGCCAGCAGTAACGGGACCCCTGGCAATCAGCCCCAGCATTTT. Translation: CASSNGTPGNQPQHF.

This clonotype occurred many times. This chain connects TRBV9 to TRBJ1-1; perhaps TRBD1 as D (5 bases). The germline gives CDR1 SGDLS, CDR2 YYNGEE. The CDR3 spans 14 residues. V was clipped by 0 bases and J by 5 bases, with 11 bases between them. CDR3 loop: CASSVGRAVTEAFF. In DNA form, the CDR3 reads TGTGCCAGCAGCGTAGGCAGGGCGGTTACTGAAGCTTTCTTT. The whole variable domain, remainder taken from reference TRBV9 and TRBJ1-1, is DSGVTQTPKHLITATGQRVTLRCSPRSGDLSVYWYQQSLDQGLQFLIQYYNGEERAKGNILERFSAQQFPDLHSELNLSSLELGDSALYFCASSVGRAVTEAFFGQGTRLTVV.

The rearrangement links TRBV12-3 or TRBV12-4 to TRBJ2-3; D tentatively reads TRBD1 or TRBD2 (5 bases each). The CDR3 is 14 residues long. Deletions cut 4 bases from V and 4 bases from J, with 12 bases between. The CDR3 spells CASSSGPPADTQYF. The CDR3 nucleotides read TGTGCCAGCAGTTCGGGGCCCCCCGCAGATACGCAGTATTTT.

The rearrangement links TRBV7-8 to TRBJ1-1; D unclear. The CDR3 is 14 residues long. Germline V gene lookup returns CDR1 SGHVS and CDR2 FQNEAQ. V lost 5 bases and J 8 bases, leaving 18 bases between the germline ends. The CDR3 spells CASSSDRAGGEAFF. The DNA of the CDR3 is TGTGCCAGCAGCAGTGACCGTGCCGGCGGGGAAGCTTTCTTT.

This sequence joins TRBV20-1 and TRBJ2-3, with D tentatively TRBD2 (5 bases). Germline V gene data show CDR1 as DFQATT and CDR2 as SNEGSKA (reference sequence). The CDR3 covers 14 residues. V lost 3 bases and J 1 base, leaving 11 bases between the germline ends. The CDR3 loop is CSASTRIGTDTQYF. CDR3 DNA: TGCAGTGCTAGCACTAGAATCGGCACAGATACGCAGTATTTT.

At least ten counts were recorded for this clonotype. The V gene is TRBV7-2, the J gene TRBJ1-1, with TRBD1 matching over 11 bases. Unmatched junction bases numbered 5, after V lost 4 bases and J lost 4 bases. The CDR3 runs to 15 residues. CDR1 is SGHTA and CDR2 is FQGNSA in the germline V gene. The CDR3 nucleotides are TGTGCCAGCAGCTGGACAGGGGGCGGTTTCACTGAAGCTTTCTTT. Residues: CASSWTGGGFTEAFF.

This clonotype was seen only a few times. The chain's CDR3 is CASSVDRGEAYGYTF. The CDR3 coding sequence is TGTGCCAGCAGTGTTGACAGGGGGGAGGCCTATGGCTACACCTTC. The V gene is TRBV12-3 or TRBV12-4, the J gene TRBJ1-2; TRBD1 matches at 9 bases. The trim removed 5 bases at V and 4 bases at J, leaving 8 bases unmatched. This CDR3 has 15 residues.

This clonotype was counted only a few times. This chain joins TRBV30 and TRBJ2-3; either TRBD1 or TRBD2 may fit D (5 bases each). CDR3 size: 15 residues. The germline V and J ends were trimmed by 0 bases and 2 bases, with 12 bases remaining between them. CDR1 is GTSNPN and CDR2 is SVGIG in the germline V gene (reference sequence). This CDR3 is CAWSVGDLATDTQYF. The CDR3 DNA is TGTGCCTGGAGTGTTGGGGACCTGGCCACAGATACGCAGTATTTT.